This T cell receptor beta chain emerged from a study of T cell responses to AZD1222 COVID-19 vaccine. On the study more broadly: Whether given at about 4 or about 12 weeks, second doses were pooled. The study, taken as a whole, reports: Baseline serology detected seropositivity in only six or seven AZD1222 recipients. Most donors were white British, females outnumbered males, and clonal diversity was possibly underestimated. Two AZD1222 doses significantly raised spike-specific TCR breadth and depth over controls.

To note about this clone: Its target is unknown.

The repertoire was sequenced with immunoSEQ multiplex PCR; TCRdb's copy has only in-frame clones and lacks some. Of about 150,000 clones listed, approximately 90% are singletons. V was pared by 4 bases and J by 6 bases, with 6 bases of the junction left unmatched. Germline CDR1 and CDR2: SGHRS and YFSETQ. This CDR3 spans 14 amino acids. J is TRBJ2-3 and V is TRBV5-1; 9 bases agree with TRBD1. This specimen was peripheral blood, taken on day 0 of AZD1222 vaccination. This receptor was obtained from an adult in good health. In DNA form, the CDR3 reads TGCGCCAGCAGCCCCGACAGGGGGGCGGATACGCAGTATTTT. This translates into CASSPDRGADTQYF.